Below are 10 T cell receptor beta chains sequenced from a single sample in a study of CD8 T cells in ankylosing spondylitis. Study-wide findings and caveats: What seemed typical of ankylosing spondylitis blood was a TCR beta motif built from several highly homologous variants.

TCRdb processed the 5' RACE reads anew with MiXCR; each CDR3 protein has one entry. The table includes 750,000 to 850,000 distinct CDR3 sequences, around 11% detected once. For these TCRs, the target antigens are not known. Sequenced input: blood, either unsorted or a sorted T cell fraction (not recorded which). These receptors were obtained from a male donor with ankylosing spondylitis.

V is TRBV20-1 and J is TRBJ1-2, with 7 bases matching TRBD1. Germline CDR1 reads DFQATT; CDR2 reads SNEGSKA (reference sequence). The CDR3 contains 16 residues. The trim removed 6 bases at V and 4 bases at J, leaving 17 bases unmatched. The DNA of the CDR3 is TGCAGTGCCAACCCCGGGACAGCCACTACCCGCTATGGCTACACCTTC. Its protein is CSANPGTATTRYGYTF.

The chain has TRBV20-1 and TRBJ1-6; D might be TRBD1 (5 bases). Per the germline V gene, CDR1 is DFQATT and CDR2 is SNEGSKA (reference sequence). The CDR3 consists of 12 residues. CDR3 amino acids: CTTGRLNSPLHF. The CDR3 bases are TGCACTACAGGACGGCTAAATTCACCCCTCCACTTT.

This clonotype was counted a few times. The chain combines TRBV5-6 with TRBJ2-1; the match to TRBD1 covers 7 bases. The germline V gene encodes CDR1 SGHDT and CDR2 YYEEEE. There are 13 residues in the CDR3. V was pared by 3 bases and J by 6 bases, with 3 bases of the junction left unmatched. DNA for the CDR3: TGTGCCAGCAGCTGGGGGACAGTCAATGAGCAGTTCTTC. Protein: CASSWGTVNEQFF. Full variable domain (outside the CDR3, taken from reference TRBV5-6 and TRBJ2-1): DAGVTQSPTHLIKTRGQQVTLRCSPKSGHDTVSWYQQALGQGPQFIFQYYEEEERQRGNFPDRFSGHQFPNYSSELNVNALLLGDSALYLCASSWGTVNEQFFGPGTRLTVL.

The V and J genes are TRBV29-1 and TRBJ1-2, with D perhaps matching TRBD1 (6 bases). Trimming stripped 7 bases from V and 4 bases from J, with 10 bases between. Germline loops: CDR1 SQVTM, CDR2 ANQGSEA. The CDR3 is 11 amino acids. The CDR3 nucleotides read TGCAGCGCTGGGACAAGCTATGGCTACACCTTC. It codes for CSAGTSYGYTF.

The J gene is TRBJ2-1, the V gene TRBV7-2; TRBD2 matches at 11 bases. Germline-derived CDR1 and CDR2 are SGHTA and FQGNSA. Unmatched junction bases numbered 9, after V lost 2 bases and J lost 9 bases. The CDR3 has 16 amino acids. The CDR3 coding sequence is TGTGCCAGCAGCTTACAGGGTCTAGCGGGAGGAACTGAGCAGTTCTTC. Its protein product is CASSLQGLAGGTEQFF.

The chain is built from TRBV9 and TRBJ2-7, with D possibly matching TRBD1 (5 bases). The germline gives CDR1 SGDLS, CDR2 YYNGEE. This CDR3 has 15 amino acids. The V end was cut by 0 bases, the J end by 3 bases, with 13 bases between. In DNA, the CDR3 is TGTGCCAGCAGCGTAGGTCCAGGGATGGACTACGAGCAGTACTTC. Amino acid sequence: CASSVGPGMDYEQYF.

The rearrangement uses TRBV6-5 and TRBJ2-1; 7 positions agree with TRBD2. Trimming at V came to 1 base and at J to 9 bases, leaving 9 bases not matched to a gene. CDR3 size: 15 residues. Germline V gene data show CDR1 as MNHEY and CDR2 as SVGAGI. The DNA for the CDR3 is TGTGCCAGCAGTTACTTTGGGGGGGGTATTCTTGAGCAGTTCTTC. Its translation: CASSYFGGGILEQFF.

The gene calls are TRBV20-1 and TRBJ2-5; TRBD1 matches 8 bases. Germline V gives CDR1 DFQATT, CDR2 SNEGSKA (reference sequence). This CDR3 contains 15 residues. The V and J ends lost 1 base and 4 bases, in that order; junction bases with no gene match: 8. The CDR3 nucleotides are TGCAGTGCTAGAGGGGCCAGGGGGCCGGGAGAGACCCAGTACTTC. Amino acid sequence: CSARGARGPGETQYF.

The V gene is TRBV30, the J gene TRBJ2-3, with D possibly matching TRBD2 (5 bases). Germline V lookup: CDR1 GTSNPN, CDR2 SVGIG (reference sequence). The V end lost 0 bases, the J end lost 4 bases, and 14 bases lay between the germline ends. The length of the CDR3 is 15 residues. CDR3 DNA: TGTGCCTGGAGTGTACACCTTCTCGGGGCAGATACGCAGTATTTT. Protein product: CAWSVHLLGADTQYF. The variable domain in full, completed from reference TRBV30 and TRBJ2-3, reads SQTIHQWPATLVQPVGSPLSLECTVEGTSNPNLYWYRQAAGRGLQLLFYSVGIGQISSEVPQNLSASRPQDRQFILSSKKLLLSDSGFYLCAWSVHLLGADTQYFGPGTRLTVL.

This clonotype was detected a few times. The chain has TRBV4-3 and TRBJ1-4; possibly TRBD1 for D (6 bases). V lost 2 bases to trimming and J lost 0 bases, with 16 bases between them. CDR3 size: 18 residues. Germline CDR1 LGHNA, CDR2 YSLEER. CDR3 region: CASSQKVGQATTNEKLFF. In DNA, the CDR3 is TGCGCCAGCAGCCAAAAGGTGGGACAAGCAACAACTAATGAAAAACTGTTTTTT.